This T cell receptor beta chain was found in a study of T cell repertoires in cytomegalovirus infection. Looking at the study overall: Recently identified HLA-C-restricted and well-studied HLA-B-restricted CMV epitopes were used. Public TCR beta signature analysis indicated the presence of both CMV infection and matching HLA type.

A remark on this clonotype: The antigen remains undetermined.

The CDR3 extends over 17 amino acids. After removal of 5 bases from V and 2 bases from J, the junction contained 12 bases not matched to a gene. CDR1 is MNHEY, CDR2 SMNVEV, per germline (reference sequence). A single record per CDR3 protein comes from TCRdb applying MiXCR to the reads. In the table there are fewer than 850,000 distinct CDR3 sequences, roughly 28% of which are singletons. The sequencing used cultured CD8+ T cells from PBMCs, collected from culture after CMV antigen stimulation. The clonotype originates from a human donor in good health (CMV status not recorded). Some clones in this sample may be carry-over from other donors' samples. The V gene is TRBV27, the J gene TRBJ2-1; 7 bases agree with TRBD2. The DNA of the CDR3 is TGTGCCAGCAGTGGGGGGGGGAGGGGAGGGACCTACAATGAGCAGTTCTTC. Residues: CASSGGGRGGTYNEQFF.